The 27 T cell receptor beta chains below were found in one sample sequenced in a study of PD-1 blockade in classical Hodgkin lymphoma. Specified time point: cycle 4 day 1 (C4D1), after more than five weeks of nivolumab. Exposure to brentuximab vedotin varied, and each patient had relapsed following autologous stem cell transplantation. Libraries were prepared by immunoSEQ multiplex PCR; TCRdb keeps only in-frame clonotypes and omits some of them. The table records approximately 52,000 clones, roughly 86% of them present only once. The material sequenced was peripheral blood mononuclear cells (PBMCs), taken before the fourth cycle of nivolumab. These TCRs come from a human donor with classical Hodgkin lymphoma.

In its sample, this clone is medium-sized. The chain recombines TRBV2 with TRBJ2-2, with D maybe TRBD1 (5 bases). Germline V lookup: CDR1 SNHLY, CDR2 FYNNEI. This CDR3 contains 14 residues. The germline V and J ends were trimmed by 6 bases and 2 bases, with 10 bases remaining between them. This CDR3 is CASRTDRNTGELFF. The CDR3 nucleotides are TGTGCCAGCAGGACCGACAGAAACACCGGGGAGCTGTTTTTT.

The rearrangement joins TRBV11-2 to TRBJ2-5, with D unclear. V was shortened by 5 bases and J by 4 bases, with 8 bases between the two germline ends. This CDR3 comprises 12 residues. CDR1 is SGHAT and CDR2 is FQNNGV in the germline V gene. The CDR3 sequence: CASSPPIETQYF. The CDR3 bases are TGTGCCAGCAGCCCCCCCATAGAGACCCAGTACTTC.

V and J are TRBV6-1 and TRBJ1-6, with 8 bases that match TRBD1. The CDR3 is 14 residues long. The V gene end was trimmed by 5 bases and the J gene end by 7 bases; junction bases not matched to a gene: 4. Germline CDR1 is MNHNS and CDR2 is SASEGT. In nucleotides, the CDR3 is TGTGCCAGCAGTCCCCGGGACAGGAATTCACCCCTCCACTTT. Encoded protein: CASSPRDRNSPLHF.

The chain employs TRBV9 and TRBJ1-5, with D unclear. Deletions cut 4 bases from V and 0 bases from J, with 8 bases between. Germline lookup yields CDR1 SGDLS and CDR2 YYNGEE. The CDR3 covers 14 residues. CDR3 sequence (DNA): TGTGCCAGCAGCACGGACTTTAGCAATCAGCCCCAGCATTTT. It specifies CASSTDFSNQPQHF.

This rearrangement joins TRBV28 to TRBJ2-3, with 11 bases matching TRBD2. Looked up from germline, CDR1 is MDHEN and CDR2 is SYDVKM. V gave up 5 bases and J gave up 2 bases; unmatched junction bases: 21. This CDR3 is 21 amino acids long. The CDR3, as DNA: TGTGCCAGCAGTCGCGCCAGATGGGTGGGACTAGCGGAAAACTACACAGATACGCAGTATTTT. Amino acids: CASSRARWVGLAENYTDTQYF.

CDR3 DNA: TGTGCCACCAGGGACAGCGGAGACTACGAGCAGTACTTC. Translation gives CATRDSGDYEQYF. This chain joins TRBV10-3 and TRBJ2-7, with 7 positions matching TRBD1. Trimming removed 10 bases from V and 3 bases from J; junction bases left unmatched: 9. The CDR3 is made up of 13 amino acids. The germline CDR1 and CDR2 sequences are ENHRY and SYGVKD.

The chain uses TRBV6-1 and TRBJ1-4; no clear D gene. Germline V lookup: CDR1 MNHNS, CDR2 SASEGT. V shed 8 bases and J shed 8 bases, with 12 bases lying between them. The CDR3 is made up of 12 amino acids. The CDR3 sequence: CASGRFYEKLFF. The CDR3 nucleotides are TGTGCCAGCGGCAGGTTTTACGAAAAACTGTTTTTT.

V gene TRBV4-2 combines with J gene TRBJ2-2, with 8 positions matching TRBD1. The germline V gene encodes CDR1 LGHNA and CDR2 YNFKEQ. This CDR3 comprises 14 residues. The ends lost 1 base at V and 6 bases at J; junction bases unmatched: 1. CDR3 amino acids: CASSQATGAGELFF. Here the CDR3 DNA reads TGTGCCAGCAGCCAAGCGACAGGGGCCGGGGAGCTGTTTTTT.

CDR3 residues: CASRDRNNEQFF. For the CDR3, the DNA is TGTGCCAGCAGGGACAGAAACAATGAGCAGTTCTTC. This rearrangement joins TRBV28 to TRBJ2-1; tentative D call: TRBD1 (6 bases). The CDR3 is 12 amino acids. CDR1 MDHEN and CDR2 SYDVKM come from the germline V gene. With 6 bases removed from V and 5 bases from J, the gap between germline ends came to 8 bases.

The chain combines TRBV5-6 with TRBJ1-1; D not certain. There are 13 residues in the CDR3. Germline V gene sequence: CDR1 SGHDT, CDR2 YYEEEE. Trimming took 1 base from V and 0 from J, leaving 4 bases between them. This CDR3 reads CASSLWVNTEAFF. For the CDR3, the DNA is TGTGCCAGCAGCTTGTGGGTGAACACTGAAGCTTTCTTT.

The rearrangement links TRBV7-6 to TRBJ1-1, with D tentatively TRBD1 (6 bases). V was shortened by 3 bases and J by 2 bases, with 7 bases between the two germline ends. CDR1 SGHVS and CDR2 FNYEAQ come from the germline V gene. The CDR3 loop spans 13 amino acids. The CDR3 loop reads CASSLGQNTEAFF. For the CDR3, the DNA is TGTGCCAGCAGCTTGGGACAAAACACTGAAGCTTTCTTT.

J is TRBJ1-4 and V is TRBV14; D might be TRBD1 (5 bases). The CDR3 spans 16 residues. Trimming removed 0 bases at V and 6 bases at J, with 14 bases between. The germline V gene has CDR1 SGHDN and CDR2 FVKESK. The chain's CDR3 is CASSQDRGPGYEKLFF. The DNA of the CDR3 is TGTGCCAGCAGCCAAGATCGGGGACCCGGCTATGAAAAACTGTTTTTT.

The DNA for the CDR3 is TGTGCCAGCAGCTCGAGCGGGGGACCCCTCTACGAGCAGTACTTC. It yields the protein CASSSSGGPLYEQYF. The rearrangement joins TRBV28 to TRBJ2-7; 8 positions agree with TRBD2. There are 15 residues in the CDR3. Trimming took 6 bases from V and 3 from J; bases not matched to a gene: 10. Looked up from germline, CDR1 is MDHEN and CDR2 is SYDVKM.

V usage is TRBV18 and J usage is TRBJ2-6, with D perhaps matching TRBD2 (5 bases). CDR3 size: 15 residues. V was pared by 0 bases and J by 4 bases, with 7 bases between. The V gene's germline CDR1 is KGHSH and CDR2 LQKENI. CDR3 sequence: CASSPPRAGANVLTF. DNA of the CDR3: TGTGCCAGCTCACCACCGAGGGCGGGGGCCAACGTCCTGACTTTC.

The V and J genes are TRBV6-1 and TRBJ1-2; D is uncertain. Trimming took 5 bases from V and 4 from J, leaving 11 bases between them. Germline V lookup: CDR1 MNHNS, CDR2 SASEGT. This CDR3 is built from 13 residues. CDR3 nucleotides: TGTGCCAGCAGTCCGGACGGCCTCTATGGCTACACCTTC. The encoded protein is CASSPDGLYGYTF.

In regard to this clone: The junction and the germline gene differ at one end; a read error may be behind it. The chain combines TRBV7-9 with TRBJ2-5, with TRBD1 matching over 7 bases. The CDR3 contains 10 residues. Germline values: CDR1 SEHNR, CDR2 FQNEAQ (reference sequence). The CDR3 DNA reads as TGTGCCAGCACGACGGGACAGTTGGACTTC. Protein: CASTTGQLDF.

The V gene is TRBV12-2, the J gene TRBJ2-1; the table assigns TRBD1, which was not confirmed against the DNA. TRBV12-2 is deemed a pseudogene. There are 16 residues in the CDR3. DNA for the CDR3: TGTGCAAGTCGCGCGACAGGGAAGACCTCCTACAATGAGCAGTTCTTC. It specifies CASRATGKTSYNEQFF.

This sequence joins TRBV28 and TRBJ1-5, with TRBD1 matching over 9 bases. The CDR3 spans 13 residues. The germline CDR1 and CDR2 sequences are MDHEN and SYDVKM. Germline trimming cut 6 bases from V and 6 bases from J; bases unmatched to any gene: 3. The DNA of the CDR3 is TGTGCCAGCAGACAGGGGGCCATTCAGCCCCAGCATTTT. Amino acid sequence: CASRQGAIQPQHF.

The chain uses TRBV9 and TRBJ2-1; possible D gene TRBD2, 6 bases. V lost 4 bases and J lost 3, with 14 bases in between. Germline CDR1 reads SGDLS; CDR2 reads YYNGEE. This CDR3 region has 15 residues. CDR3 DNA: TGTGCCAGCAGCCCTCGGCTAGCGAACTACAATGAGCAGTTCTTC. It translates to CASSPRLANYNEQFF.

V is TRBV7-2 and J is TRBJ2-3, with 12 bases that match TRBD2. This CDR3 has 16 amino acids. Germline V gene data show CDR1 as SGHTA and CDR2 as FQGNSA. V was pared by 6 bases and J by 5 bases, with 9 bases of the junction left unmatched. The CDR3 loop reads CASSSLAGGRGDTQYF. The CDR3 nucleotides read TGTGCCAGCAGTTCTCTAGCGGGAGGGCGTGGAGATACGCAGTATTTT.

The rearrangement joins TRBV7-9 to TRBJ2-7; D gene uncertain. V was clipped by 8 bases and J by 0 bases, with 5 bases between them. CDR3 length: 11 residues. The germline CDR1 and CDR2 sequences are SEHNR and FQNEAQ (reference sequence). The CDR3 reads CASSHSYEQYF. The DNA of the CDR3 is TGTGCCAGCTCACACTCCTACGAGCAGTACTTC.

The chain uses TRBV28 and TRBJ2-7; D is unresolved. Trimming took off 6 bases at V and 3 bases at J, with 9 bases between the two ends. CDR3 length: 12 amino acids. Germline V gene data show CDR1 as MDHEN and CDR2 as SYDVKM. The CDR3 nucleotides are TGTGCCAGCAGCCCATGGGACTACGAGCAGTACTTC. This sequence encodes CASSPWDYEQYF.

The CDR3 protein is CASSLEPGWTEAFF. The CDR3 region has the DNA TGTGCCAGCAGTTTAGAGCCAGGCTGGACTGAAGCTTTCTTT. V usage is TRBV27 and J usage is TRBJ1-1; no reliable D call. Germline V gene lookup returns CDR1 MNHEY and CDR2 SMNVEV (reference sequence). Deletions cut 2 bases from V and 5 bases from J, with 12 bases between. The CDR3 totals 14 residues.

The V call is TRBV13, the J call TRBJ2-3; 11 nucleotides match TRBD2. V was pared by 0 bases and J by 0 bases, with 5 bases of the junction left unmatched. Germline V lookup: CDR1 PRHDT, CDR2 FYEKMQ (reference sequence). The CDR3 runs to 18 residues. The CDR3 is CASSLGASGRTSTDTQYF. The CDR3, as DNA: TGTGCCAGCAGCTTAGGTGCTAGCGGGAGGACTAGCACAGATACGCAGTATTTT.

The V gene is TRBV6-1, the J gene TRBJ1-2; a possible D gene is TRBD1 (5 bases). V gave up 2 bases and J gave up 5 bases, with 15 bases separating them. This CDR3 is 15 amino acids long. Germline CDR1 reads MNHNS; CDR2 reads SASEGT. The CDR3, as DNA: TGTGCCAGCAGTGAAAAAAGCGACGGGGGTTATGGCTACACCTTC. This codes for CASSEKSDGGYGYTF.

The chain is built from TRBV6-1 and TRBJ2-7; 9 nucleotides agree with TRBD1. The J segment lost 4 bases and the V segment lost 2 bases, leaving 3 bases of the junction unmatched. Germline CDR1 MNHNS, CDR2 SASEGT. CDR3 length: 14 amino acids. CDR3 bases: TGTGCCAGCAGTGAATATGGGACAGGGTACGAGCAGTACTTC. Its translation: CASSEYGTGYEQYF.

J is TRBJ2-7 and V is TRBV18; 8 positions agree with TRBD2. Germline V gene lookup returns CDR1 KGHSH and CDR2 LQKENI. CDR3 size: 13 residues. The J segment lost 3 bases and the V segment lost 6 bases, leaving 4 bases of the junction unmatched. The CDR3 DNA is TGTGCCAGCTCCCCGCTAGCGGGCTACGAGCAGTACTTC. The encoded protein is CASSPLAGYEQYF. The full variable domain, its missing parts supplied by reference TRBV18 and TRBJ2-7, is NAGVMQNPRHLVRRRGQEARLRCSPMKGHSHVYWYRQLPEEGLKFMVYLQKENIIDESGMPKERFSAEFPKEGPSILRIQQVVRGDSAAYFCASSPLAGYEQYFGPGTRLTVT.